Each of the 10 T cell receptor beta chains below was sequenced from the same sample in a study of human T cells and chemical hapten exposure. The time point was: pre-sensitization, week 0. Treatment given: therapeutic diphenylcyclopropenone sensitization with weekly scalp DPC. TCRdb re-derived calls from the RACE reads in MiXCR, one entry per CDR3 protein. The table lists roughly 380,000 distinct CDR3 sequences, roughly 4.6% of them singletons. Sample: whole blood, taken in connection with sensitization to the hapten diphenylcyclopropenone (DPC). These receptors came from a woman between 50 and 59 years old with alopecia areata. Some clones in this sample may be carry-over from other donors' samples.

Only a few counts were recorded for this clonotype. The chain has TRBV7-2 and TRBJ2-3; D uncertain. V shed 2 bases and J shed 4 bases, with 10 bases lying between them. Germline V gene data show CDR1 as SGHTA and CDR2 as FQGNSA. The CDR3 contains 14 residues. In nucleotides, the CDR3 is TGTGCCAGCAGCTTAATAGAACGGGCAGATACGCAGTATTTT. Its protein product is CASSLIERADTQYF.

The chain recombines TRBV13 with TRBJ2-1; D is undetermined. This CDR3 is 15 amino acids long. V was clipped by 5 bases and J by 5 bases, with 16 bases between them. In germline, CDR1 is PRHDT, CDR2 FYEKMQ (reference sequence). The CDR3 coding sequence is TGTGCCAGCAGCACCAGGACCTCCCTTCACAATGAGCAGTTCTTC. It translates to CASSTRTSLHNEQFF.

This clonotype appeared many times. The chain links TRBV10-3 to TRBJ2-3; D unresolved. The germline V and J ends were trimmed by 4 bases and 2 bases, with 7 bases remaining between them. CDR3 length: 13 amino acids. CDR1 is ENHRY, CDR2 SYGVKD, per germline. CDR3 region: CAISAAYTDTQYF. CDR3 nucleotides: TGTGCCATCAGTGCAGCTTACACAGATACGCAGTATTTT.

The V gene is TRBV28, the J gene TRBJ1-3, with D possibly being TRBD1 (5 bases). The germline V gene has CDR1 MDHEN and CDR2 SYDVKM. The V and J ends lost 4 bases and 2 bases respectively, with 9 bases between them. CDR3 length: 14 residues. Here the CDR3 reads CASSYSRAGNTIYF. DNA for the CDR3: TGTGCCAGCAGTTACAGCAGGGCTGGAAACACCATATATTTT. Complete variable domain (other parts from reference TRBV28 and TRBJ1-3): DVKVTQSSRYLVKRTGEKVFLECVQDMDHENMFWYRQDPGLGLRLIYFSYDVKMKEKGDIPEGYSVSREKKERFSLILESASTNQTSMYLCASSYSRAGNTIYFGEGSWLTVV.

This clonotype was picked up a small number of times. The chain recombines TRBV7-2 with TRBJ2-3; TRBD2 aligns across 7 bases. J lost 6 bases, V lost 7 bases, and 13 bases had no gene match. The CDR3 extends over 15 amino acids. Looked up from germline, CDR1 is SGHTA and CDR2 is FQGNSA. This CDR3 is CASKGIYREGDTQYF. CDR3 coding DNA: TGTGCCAGCAAGGGGATCTATAGGGAGGGGGATACGCAGTATTTT.

In this sample, this clonotype turned up a few times. The V and J genes are TRBV11-2 and TRBJ2-3; 9 bases fit TRBD2. Germline CDR1 and CDR2: SGHAT and FQNNGV. This CDR3 comprises 14 residues. The V segment lost 7 bases and the J segment 3 bases; nucleotides outside the gene matches: 5. CDR3 nucleotide sequence: TGTGCCAGCATCGGCGGGGGGGCGACAGATACGCAGTATTTT. Its protein product is CASIGGGATDTQYF.

This clonotype was observed at least ten times. The V gene is TRBV27, the J gene TRBJ1-1; D gene unclear. The CDR3 length is 13 residues. Looked up from germline, CDR1 is MNHEY and CDR2 is SMNVEV (reference sequence). Trimming removed 6 bases from V and 1 base from J, with 9 bases in between. CDR3 sequence (DNA): TGTGCCAGCAGCTTTACGGGGAACACTGAAGCTTTCTTT. Translation gives CASSFTGNTEAFF.

This clonotype showed up many times. V and J are TRBV9 and TRBJ1-1; possibly TRBD1 for D (6 bases). The CDR3 runs to 15 residues. Germline V gene data show CDR1 as SGDLS and CDR2 as YYNGEE. V was clipped by 0 bases and J by 3 bases, with 12 bases between them. The CDR3 loop is CASSVDSGEDTEAFF. The DNA for the CDR3 is TGTGCCAGCAGCGTAGACTCAGGGGAGGACACTGAAGCTTTCTTT. The full variable domain, rest sourced from reference TRBV9 and TRBJ1-1, is DSGVTQTPKHLITATGQRVTLRCSPRSGDLSVYWYQQSLDQGLQFLIQYYNGEERAKGNILERFSAQQFPDLHSELNLSSLELGDSALYFCASSVDSGEDTEAFFGQGTRLTVV.

This clonotype has just a few counts. The chain is built from TRBV3-1 and TRBJ2-5; D ambiguous. The germline V gene has CDR1 LGHDT and CDR2 YNNKEL (reference sequence). V was shortened by 0 bases and J by 4 bases, with 12 bases between the two germline ends. This CDR3 spans 15 amino acids. The chain's CDR3 is CASSQEKGIGETQYF. CDR3 nucleotides: TGTGCCAGCAGCCAAGAGAAAGGGATCGGAGAGACCCAGTACTTC.

This clonotype came up a few times. The genes are TRBV10-3 and TRBJ1-1; unclear D gene. The CDR3 totals 13 residues. CDR1 and CDR2 (germline): ENHRY, SYGVKD. Trimming removed 4 bases at V and 0 bases at J, with 6 bases between. The CDR3 reads CAISGHMNTEAFF. CDR3 DNA sequence: TGTGCCATCAGTGGGCACATGAACACTGAAGCTTTCTTT.